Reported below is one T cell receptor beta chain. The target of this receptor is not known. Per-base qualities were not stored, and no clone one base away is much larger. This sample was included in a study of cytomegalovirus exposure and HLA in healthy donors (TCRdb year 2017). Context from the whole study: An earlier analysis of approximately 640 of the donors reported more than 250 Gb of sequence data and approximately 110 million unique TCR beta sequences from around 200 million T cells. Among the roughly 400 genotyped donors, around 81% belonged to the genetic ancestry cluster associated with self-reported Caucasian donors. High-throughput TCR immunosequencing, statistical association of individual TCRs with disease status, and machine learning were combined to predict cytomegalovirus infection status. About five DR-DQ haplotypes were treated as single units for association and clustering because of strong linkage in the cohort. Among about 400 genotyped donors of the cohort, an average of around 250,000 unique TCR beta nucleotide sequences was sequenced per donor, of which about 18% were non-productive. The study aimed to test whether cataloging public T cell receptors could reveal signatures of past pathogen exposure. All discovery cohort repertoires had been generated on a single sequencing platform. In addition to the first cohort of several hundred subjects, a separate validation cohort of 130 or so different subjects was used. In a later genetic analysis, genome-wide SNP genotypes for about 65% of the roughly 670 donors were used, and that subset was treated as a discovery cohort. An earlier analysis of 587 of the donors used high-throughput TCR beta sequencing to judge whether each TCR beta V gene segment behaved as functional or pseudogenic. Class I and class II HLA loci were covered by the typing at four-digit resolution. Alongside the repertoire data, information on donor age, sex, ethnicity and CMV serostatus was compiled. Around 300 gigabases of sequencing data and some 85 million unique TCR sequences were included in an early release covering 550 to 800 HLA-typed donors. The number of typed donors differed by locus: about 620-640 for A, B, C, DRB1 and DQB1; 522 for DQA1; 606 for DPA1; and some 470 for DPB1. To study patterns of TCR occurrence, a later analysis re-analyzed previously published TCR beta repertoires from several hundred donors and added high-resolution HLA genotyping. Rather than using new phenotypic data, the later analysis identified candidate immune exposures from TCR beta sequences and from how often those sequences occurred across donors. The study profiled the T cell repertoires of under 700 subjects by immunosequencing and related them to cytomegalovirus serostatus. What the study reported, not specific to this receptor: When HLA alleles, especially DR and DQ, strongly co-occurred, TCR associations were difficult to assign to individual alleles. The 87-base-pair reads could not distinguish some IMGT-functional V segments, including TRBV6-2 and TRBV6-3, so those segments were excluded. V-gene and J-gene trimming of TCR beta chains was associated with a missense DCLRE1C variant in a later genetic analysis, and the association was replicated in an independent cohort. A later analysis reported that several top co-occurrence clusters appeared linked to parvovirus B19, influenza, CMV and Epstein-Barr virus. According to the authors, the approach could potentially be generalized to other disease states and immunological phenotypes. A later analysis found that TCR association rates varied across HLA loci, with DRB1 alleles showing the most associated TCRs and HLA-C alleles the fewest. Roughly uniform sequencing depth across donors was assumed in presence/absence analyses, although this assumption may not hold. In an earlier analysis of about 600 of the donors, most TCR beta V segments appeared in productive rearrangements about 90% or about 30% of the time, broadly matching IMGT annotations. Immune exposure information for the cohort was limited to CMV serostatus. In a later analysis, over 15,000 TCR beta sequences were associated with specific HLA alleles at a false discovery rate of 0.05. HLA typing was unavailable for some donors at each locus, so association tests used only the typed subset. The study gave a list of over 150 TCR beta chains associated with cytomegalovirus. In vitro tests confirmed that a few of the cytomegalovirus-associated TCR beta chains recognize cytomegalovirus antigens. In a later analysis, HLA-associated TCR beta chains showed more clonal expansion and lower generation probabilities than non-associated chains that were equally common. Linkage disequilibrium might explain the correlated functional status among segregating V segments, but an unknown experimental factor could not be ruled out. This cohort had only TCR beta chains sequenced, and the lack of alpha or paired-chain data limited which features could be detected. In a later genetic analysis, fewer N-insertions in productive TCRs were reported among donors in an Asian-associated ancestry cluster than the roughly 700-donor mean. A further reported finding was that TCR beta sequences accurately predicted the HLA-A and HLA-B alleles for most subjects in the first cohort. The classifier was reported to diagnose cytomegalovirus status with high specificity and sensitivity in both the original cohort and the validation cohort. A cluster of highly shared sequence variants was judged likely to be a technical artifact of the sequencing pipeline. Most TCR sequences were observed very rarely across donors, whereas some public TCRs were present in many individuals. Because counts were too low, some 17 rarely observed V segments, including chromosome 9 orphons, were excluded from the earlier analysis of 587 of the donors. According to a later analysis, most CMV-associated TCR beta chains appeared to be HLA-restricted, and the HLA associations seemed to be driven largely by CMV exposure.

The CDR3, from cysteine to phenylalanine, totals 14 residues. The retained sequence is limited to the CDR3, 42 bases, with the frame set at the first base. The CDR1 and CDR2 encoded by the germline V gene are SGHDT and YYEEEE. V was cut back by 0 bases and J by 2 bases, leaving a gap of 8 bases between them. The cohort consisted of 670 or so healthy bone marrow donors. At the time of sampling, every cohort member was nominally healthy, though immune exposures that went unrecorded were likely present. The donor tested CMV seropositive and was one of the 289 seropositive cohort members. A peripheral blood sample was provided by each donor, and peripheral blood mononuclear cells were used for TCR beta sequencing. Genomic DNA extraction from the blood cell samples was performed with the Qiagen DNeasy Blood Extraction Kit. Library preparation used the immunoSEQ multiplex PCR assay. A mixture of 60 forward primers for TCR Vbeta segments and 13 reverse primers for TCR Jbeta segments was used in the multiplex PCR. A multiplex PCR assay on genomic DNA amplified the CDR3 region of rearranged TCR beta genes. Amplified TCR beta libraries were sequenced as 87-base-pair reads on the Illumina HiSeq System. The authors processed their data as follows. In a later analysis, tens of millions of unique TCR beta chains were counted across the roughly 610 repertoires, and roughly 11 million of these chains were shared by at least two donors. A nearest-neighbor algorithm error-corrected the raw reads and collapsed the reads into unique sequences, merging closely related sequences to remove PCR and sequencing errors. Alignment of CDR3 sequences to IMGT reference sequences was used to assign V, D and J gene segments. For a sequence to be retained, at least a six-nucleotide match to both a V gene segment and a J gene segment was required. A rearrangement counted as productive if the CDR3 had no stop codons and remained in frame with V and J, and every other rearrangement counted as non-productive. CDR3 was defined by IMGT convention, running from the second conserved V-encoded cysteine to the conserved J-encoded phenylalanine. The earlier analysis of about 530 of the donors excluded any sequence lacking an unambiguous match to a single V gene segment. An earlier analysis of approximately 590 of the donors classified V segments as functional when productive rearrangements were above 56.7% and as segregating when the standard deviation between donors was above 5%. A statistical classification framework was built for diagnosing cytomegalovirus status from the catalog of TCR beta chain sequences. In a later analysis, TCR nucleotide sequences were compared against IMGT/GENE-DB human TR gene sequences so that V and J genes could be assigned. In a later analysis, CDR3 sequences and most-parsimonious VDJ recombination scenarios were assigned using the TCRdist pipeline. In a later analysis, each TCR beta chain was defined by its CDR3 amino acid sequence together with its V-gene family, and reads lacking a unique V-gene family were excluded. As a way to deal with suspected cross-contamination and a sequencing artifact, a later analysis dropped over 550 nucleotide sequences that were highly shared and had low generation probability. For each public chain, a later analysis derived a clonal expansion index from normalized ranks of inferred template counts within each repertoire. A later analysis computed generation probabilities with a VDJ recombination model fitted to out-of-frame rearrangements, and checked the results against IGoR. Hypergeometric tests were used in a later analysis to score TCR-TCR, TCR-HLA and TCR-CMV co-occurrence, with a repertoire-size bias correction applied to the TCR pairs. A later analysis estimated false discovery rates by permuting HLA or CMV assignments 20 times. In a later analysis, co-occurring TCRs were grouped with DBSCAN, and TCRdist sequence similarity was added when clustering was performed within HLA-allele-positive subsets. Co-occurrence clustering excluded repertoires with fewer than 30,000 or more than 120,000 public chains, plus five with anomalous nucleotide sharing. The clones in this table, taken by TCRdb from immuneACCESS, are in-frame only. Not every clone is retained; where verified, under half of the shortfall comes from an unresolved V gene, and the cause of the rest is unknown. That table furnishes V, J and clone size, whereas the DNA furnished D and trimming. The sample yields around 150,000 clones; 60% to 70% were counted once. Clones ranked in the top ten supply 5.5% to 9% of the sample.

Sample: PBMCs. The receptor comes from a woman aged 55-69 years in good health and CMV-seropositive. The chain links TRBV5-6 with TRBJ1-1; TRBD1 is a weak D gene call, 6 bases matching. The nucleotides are TGTGCCAGCAGCTTGGGGGGGCTTAACACTGAAGCTTTCTTT. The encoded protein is CASSLGGLNTEAFF. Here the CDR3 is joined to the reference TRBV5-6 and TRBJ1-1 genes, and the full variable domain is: DAGVTQSPTHLIKTRGQQVTLRCSPKSGHDTVSWYQQALGQGPQFIFQYYEEEERQRGNFPDRFSGHQFPNYSSELNVNALLLGDSALYLCASSLGGLNTEAFFGQGTRLTVV.